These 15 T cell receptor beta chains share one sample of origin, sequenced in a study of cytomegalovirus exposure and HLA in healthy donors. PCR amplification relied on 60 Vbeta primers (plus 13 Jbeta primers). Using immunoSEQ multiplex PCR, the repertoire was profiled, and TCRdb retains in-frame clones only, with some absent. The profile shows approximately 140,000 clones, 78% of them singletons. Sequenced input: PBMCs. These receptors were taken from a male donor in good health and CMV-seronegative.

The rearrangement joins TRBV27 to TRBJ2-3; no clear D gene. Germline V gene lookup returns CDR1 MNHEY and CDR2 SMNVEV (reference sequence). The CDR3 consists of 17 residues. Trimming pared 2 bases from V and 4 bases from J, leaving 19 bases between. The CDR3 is CASSLKPSGLGPDTQYF. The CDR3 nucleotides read TGTGCCAGCAGTTTAAAACCCTCTGGGCTTGGGCCAGATACGCAGTATTTT.

The DNA for the CDR3 is TGCGCCAGCAGCTTGTATTTAACAGGGTCTAGCCCGAACACTGAAGCTTTCTTT. Amino acid sequence: CASSLYLTGSSPNTEAFF. The genes are TRBV5-1 and TRBJ1-1; perhaps TRBD1 as D (6 bases). Trimming took 1 base from V and 1 from J, leaving 20 bases between them. Germline V gives CDR1 SGHRS, CDR2 YFSETQ. The CDR3 is 18 amino acids.

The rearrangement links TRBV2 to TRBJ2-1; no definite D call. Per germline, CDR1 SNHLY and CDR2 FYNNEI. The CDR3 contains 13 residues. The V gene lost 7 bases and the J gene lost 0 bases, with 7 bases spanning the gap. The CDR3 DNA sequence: TGTGCCAGCAATTTCAACTCCTACAATGAGCAGTTCTTC. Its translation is CASNFNSYNEQFF.

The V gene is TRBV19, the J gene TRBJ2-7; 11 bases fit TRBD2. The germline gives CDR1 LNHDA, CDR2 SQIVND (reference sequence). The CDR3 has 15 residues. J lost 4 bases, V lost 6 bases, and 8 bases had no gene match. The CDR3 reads CASRITSGGSYEQYF. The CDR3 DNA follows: TGTGCCAGTAGGATTACTAGCGGGGGATCTTACGAGCAGTACTTC.

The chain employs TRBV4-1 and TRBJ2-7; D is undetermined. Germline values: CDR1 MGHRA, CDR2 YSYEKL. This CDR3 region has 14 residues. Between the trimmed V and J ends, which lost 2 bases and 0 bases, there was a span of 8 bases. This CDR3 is CASSQSGSSYEQYF. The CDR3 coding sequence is TGCGCCAGCAGCCAAAGTGGCAGCTCCTACGAGCAGTACTTC.

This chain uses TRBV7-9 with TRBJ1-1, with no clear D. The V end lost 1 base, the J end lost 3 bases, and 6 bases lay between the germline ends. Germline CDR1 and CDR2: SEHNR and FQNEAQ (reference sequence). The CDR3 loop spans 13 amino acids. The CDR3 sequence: CASSLVGDTEAFF. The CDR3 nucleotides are TGTGCCAGCAGCTTAGTCGGGGACACTGAAGCTTTCTTT.

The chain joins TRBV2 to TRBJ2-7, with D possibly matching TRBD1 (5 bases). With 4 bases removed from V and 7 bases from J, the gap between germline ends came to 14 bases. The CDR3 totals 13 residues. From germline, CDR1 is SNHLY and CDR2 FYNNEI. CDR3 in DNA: TGTGCCAGCAGTGGTTACAGGATAGGTGAGCAGTACTTC. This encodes CASSGYRIGEQYF.

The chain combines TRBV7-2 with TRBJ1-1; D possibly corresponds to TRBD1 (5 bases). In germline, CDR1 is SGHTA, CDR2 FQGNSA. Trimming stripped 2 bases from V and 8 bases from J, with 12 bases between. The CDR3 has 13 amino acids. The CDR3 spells CASSLRPGEEAFF. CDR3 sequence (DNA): TGTGCCAGCAGCTTAAGACCGGGGGAAGAAGCTTTCTTT. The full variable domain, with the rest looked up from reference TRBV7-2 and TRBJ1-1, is GAGVSQSPSNKVTEKGKDVELRCDPISGHTALYWYRQSLGQGLEFLIYFQGNSAPDKSGLPSDRFSAERTGGSVSTLTIQRTQQEDSAVYLCASSLRPGEEAFFGQGTRLTVV.

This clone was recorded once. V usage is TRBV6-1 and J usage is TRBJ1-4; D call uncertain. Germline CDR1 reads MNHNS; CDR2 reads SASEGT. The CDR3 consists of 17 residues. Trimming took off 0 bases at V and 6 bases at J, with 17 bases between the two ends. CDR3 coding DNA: TGTGCCAGCAGTGAAGCCCCTTGGAGGGTTGATCATGAAAAACTGTTTTTT. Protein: CASSEAPWRVDHEKLFF.

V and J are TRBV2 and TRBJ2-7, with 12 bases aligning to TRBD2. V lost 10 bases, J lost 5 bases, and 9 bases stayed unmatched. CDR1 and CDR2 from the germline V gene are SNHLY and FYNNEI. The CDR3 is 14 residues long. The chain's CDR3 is CATKPGLAGNEQYF. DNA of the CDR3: TGTGCCACTAAACCGGGACTAGCGGGCAACGAGCAGTACTTC.

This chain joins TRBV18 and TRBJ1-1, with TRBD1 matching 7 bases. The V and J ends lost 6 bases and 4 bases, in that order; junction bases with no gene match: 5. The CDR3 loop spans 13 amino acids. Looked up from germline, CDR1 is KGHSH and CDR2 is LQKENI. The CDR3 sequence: CASSPGQLTEAFF. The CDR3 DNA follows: TGTGCCAGCTCCCCGGGACAGCTCACTGAAGCTTTCTTT.

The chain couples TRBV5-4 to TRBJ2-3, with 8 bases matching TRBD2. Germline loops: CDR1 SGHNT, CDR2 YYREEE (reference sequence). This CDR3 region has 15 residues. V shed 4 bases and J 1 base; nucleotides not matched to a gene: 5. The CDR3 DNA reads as TGTGCCAGCAGCCACATAGCGGGGCGCACAGATACGCAGTATTTT. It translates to CASSHIAGRTDTQYF. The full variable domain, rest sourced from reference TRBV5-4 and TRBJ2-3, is ETGVTQSPTHLIKTRGQQVTLRCSSQSGHNTVSWYQQALGQGPQFIFQYYREEENGRGNFPPRFSGLQFPNYSSELNVNALELDDSALYLCASSHIAGRTDTQYFGPGTRLTVL.

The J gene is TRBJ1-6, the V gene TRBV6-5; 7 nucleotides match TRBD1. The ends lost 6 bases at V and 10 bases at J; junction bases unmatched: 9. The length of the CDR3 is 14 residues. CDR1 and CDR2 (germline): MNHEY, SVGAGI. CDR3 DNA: TGTGCCAGCAGGCGTGACAGGGATATCTCACCCCTCCACTTT. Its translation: CASRRDRDISPLHF.

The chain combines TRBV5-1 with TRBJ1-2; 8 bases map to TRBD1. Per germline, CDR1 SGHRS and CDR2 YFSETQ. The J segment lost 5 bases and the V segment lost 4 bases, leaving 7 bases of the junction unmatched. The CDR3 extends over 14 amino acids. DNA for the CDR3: TGCGCCAGCAGCCCGACAGGGGACGTATATGGCTACACCTTC. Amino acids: CASSPTGDVYGYTF.

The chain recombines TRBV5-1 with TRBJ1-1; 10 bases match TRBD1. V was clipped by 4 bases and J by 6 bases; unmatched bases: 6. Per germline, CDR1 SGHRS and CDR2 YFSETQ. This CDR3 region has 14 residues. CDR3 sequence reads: CASSQDRGQPEAFF. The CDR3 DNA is TGCGCCAGCAGCCAAGACAGGGGGCAACCTGAAGCTTTCTTT. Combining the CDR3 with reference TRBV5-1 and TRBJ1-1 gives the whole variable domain KAGVTQTPRYLIKTRGQQVTLSCSPISGHRSVSWYQQTPGQGLQFLFEYFSETQRNKGNFPGRFSGRQFSNSRSEMNVSTLELGDSALYLCASSQDRGQPEAFFGQGTRLTVV.